These 28 T cell receptor beta chains share one sample of origin, sequenced in a study of blood T cell repertoires in COVID-19. The table came from immunoSEQ multiplex PCR; TCRdb's copy has only in-frame clones and leaves some out. The table includes about 300,000 clones, roughly nine tenths detected once. Sample: peripheral blood. The receptors derive from a man between 18 and 35 years old with active or convalescent COVID-19.

This chain joins TRBV21-1 and TRBJ1-2. TRBV21-1 is deemed a pseudogene. CDR3 size: 15 residues. The CDR3 DNA sequence: TGTGCCAGCAGCAAAGCAAAAGCCTGTTGGTATGGCTACACCTTC. Residues: CASSKAKACWYGYTF.

The CDR3 sequence is CSVMTGTGYTTNEKLFF. As DNA, the CDR3 is TGCAGCGTAATGACCGGGACAGGCTATACAACTAATGAAAAACTGTTTTTT. The rearrangement uses TRBV29-1 and TRBJ1-4; 8 positions match TRBD1. Germline CDR1 SQVTM, CDR2 ANQGSEA. This CDR3 is 17 amino acids long. The V gene end was trimmed by 6 bases and the J gene end by 0 bases; junction bases not matched to a gene: 12. Full variable domain (rest looked up from reference TRBV29-1 and TRBJ1-4): SAVISQKPSRDICQRGTSLTIQCQVDSQVTMMFWYRQQPGQSLTLIATANQGSEATYESGFVIDKFPISRPNLTFSTLTVSNMSPEDSSIYLCSVMTGTGYTTNEKLFFGSGTQLSVL.

V and J are TRBV5-1 and TRBJ2-5, with 13 bases lining up with TRBD2. The length of the CDR3 is 17 residues. From germline, CDR1 is SGHRS and CDR2 YFSETQ. After removal of 0 bases from V and 5 bases from J, the junction contained 7 bases not matched to a gene. Here the CDR3 reads CASSLAQLAGGVETQYF. CDR3 in DNA: TGCGCCAGCAGCTTGGCGCAACTAGCGGGAGGGGTGGAGACCCAGTACTTC.

The V call is TRBV9, the J call TRBJ2-7; weak D call: TRBD1 (5 bases). Deletions cut 2 bases from V and 7 bases from J, with 13 bases between. This CDR3 has 13 amino acids. Looked up from germline, CDR1 is SGDLS and CDR2 is YYNGEE. This CDR3 reads CASSVTTAGEQYF. The DNA of the CDR3 is TGTGCCAGCAGCGTCACGACAGCAGGGGAGCAGTACTTC.

The V gene is TRBV18, the J gene TRBJ2-7, with D possibly being TRBD1 (6 bases). Germline CDR1 KGHSH, CDR2 LQKENI. This CDR3 is 17 amino acids long. Between the trimmed V and J ends, which lost 3 bases and 0 bases, there was a span of 18 bases. The CDR3 DNA reads TGTGCCAGCTCACCTATCCTCGCAGGGGCGACCTCCTACGAGCAGTACTTC. This sequence encodes CASSPILAGATSYEQYF. Filled out from reference TRBV18 and TRBJ2-7, the complete variable domain reads NAGVMQNPRHLVRRRGQEARLRCSPMKGHSHVYWYRQLPEEGLKFMVYLQKENIIDESGMPKERFSAEFPKEGPSILRIQQVVRGDSAAYFCASSPILAGATSYEQYFGPGTRLTVT.

This clone occurred once. The chain recombines TRBV19 with TRBJ2-7, with 8 bases that match TRBD2. V was pared by 4 bases and J by 6 bases, with 8 bases of the junction left unmatched. This CDR3 region has 14 residues. Germline CDR1 LNHDA, CDR2 SQIVND (reference sequence). The CDR3 is CASSTGTSTTEQYF. The CDR3 DNA reads TGTGCCAGTAGTACAGGGACTAGTACGACCGAGCAGTACTTC.

This rearrangement joins TRBV3-1 (or the pseudogene TRBV3-2) to TRBJ2-7, with D maybe TRBD1 (6 bases). From germline, CDR1 is LGHDT and CDR2 YNNKEL (reference sequence). V lost 3 bases and J 1 base, leaving 13 bases between the germline ends. This CDR3 has 15 residues. Written as DNA, the CDR3 is TGTGCCAGCAGCCAGGAACCGAGGGGGTCCTACGAGCAGTACTTC. Encoded protein: CASSQEPRGSYEQYF.

V usage is TRBV10-2 and J usage is TRBJ2-7, with D tentatively TRBD2 (5 bases). Per germline, CDR1 WSHSY and CDR2 SAAADI. CDR3 length: 13 residues. Trimming stripped 6 bases from V and 3 bases from J, with 12 bases between. The CDR3 DNA sequence: TGCGCCAGCAGCCCCGACGGACTCTACGAGCAGTACTTC. This codes for CASSPDGLYEQYF.

The rearrangement links TRBV28 to TRBJ2-7; TRBD2 might be the D (5 bases). The V gene lost 4 bases and the J gene lost 4 bases, with 23 bases spanning the gap. The germline V gene has CDR1 MDHEN and CDR2 SYDVKM. CDR3 length: 17 residues. The CDR3 protein is CASSSLETTFSPYEQYF. The CDR3 DNA sequence: TGTGCCAGCAGTTCCCTAGAGACTACCTTTTCGCCATACGAGCAGTACTTC.

The CDR3 protein is CASSAGYRILALNTGELFF. CDR3 DNA sequence: TGTGCCAGCAGCGCTGGTTATCGGATACTAGCACTGAACACCGGGGAGCTGTTTTTT. The chain carries TRBV7-8 and TRBJ2-2; tentative D call: TRBD2 (6 bases). Germline V gene lookup returns CDR1 SGHVS and CDR2 FQNEAQ. V was pared by 5 bases and J by 1 base, with 23 bases between. The CDR3 sequence is 19 residues long.

This sequence joins TRBV6-6 and TRBJ2-6, with D possibly TRBD1 on 7 matching bases. Germline CDR1 MNHNY, CDR2 SVGAGI (reference sequence). The CDR3 length is 16 residues. V was trimmed by 10 bases and J by 0 bases, leaving 16 bases between them. CDR3 DNA: TGTGCCACAGGGGGGCAGGGGGGCTCTGGGGCCAACGTCCTGACTTTC. Amino acids: CATGGQGGSGANVLTF.

The chain uses TRBV28 and TRBJ2-5; a possible D gene is TRBD1 (6 bases). Germline CDR1 and CDR2: MDHEN and SYDVKM. V lost 5 bases and J 0 bases, leaving 16 bases between the germline ends. This CDR3 spans 16 amino acids. The CDR3 sequence: CASSAGASPYQETQYF. CDR3 DNA: TGTGCCAGCAGTGCAGGGGCCTCTCCCTACCAAGAGACCCAGTACTTC.

V gene TRBV5-1 combines with J gene TRBJ1-1; D is undetermined. Trimming shortened V by 4 bases and J by 1 base, and 20 bases separated the two germline ends. Germline CDR1 is SGHRS and CDR2 is YFSETQ. The CDR3 runs 17 residues. The CDR3 spells CASSKPRAGKGNTEAFF. CDR3 nucleotides: TGCGCCAGCAGCAAGCCCCGCGCGGGAAAGGGGAACACTGAAGCTTTCTTT.

The chain uses TRBV2 and TRBJ2-6; D perhaps matches TRBD1 (5 bases). CDR1 and CDR2 from the germline V gene are SNHLY and FYNNEI. This CDR3 is built from 17 residues. The V gene lost 6 bases and the J gene lost 0 bases, with 15 bases spanning the gap. CDR3 coding DNA: TGTGCCAGCAGGACCCCCGACAGAATCTCTGGGGCCAACGTCCTGACTTTC. Translation gives CASRTPDRISGANVLTF.

This sequence joins TRBV5-6 and TRBJ2-7; tentative D call: TRBD2 (7 bases). The CDR3 contains 14 residues. Trimming took off 0 bases at V and 5 bases at J, with 12 bases between the two ends. Germline values: CDR1 SGHDT, CDR2 YYEEEE. In DNA, the CDR3 is TGTGCCAGCAGCTTGGTTGGGGGGGCAAACGAGCAGTACTTC. This codes for CASSLVGGANEQYF.

V usage is TRBV4-3 and J usage is TRBJ1-6, with D possibly being TRBD1 (5 bases). The germline V gene encodes CDR1 LGHNA and CDR2 YSLEER. The CDR3 is made up of 16 amino acids. V lost 2 bases to trimming and J lost 7 bases, with 15 bases between them. CDR3 nucleotides: TGCGCCAGCAGCCAACGGACAAAGAGAGTGAATTCACCCCTCCACTTT. As protein: CASSQRTKRVNSPLHF.

The genes are TRBV3-1 (or the pseudogene TRBV3-2) and TRBJ1-4; tentative D call: TRBD1 (6 bases). V was shortened by 4 bases and J by 8 bases, with 20 bases between the two germline ends. The germline V gene encodes CDR1 LGHDT and CDR2 YNNKEL (reference sequence). CDR3 length: 16 amino acids. This CDR3 is CASSPRGSQGYEKLFF. Here the CDR3 DNA reads TGTGCCAGCAGCCCCCGAGGGTCCCAGGGGTACGAAAAACTGTTTTTT.

The chain links TRBV3-1 (or the pseudogene TRBV3-2) to TRBJ2-7, with D maybe TRBD2 (5 bases). V lost 4 bases and J 2 bases, leaving 12 bases between the germline ends. Looked up from germline, CDR1 is LGHDT and CDR2 is YNNKEL (reference sequence). The CDR3 has 14 residues. The CDR3 DNA is TGTGCCAGCAGCCTCTCGGGATCGGCCTACGAGCAGTACTTC. It specifies CASSLSGSAYEQYF.

This clone was counted a single time. CDR3 DNA: TGTGCCAGCAGCCAAGCCTACTCCCGCAATGAGCAGTTCTTC. Translated, it gives CASSQAYSRNEQFF. The V and J genes are TRBV3-1 (or the pseudogene TRBV3-2) and TRBJ2-1; D is ambiguous. This CDR3 is built from 14 residues. Trimming pared 1 base from V and 6 bases from J, leaving 10 bases between. From germline, CDR1 is LGHDT and CDR2 YNNKEL (reference sequence).

The chain couples TRBV6-5 to TRBJ1-2; possible D gene TRBD1, 6 bases. Between the trimmed V and J ends, which lost 1 base and 2 bases, there was a span of 8 bases. CDR1 MNHEY and CDR2 SVGAGI come from the germline V gene. This CDR3 has 14 residues. This chain's CDR3 is CASSYFRGNYGYTF. DNA of the CDR3: TGTGCCAGCAGTTACTTTAGGGGGAACTATGGCTACACCTTC.

This chain links TRBV6-6 with TRBJ1-5, with TRBD1 as a possible D gene (6 bases). The CDR3 runs to 16 residues. V lost 6 bases, J lost 2 bases, and 17 bases lay in between. In germline, CDR1 is MNHNY, CDR2 SVGAGI (reference sequence). The DNA of the CDR3 is TGTGCCAGCAGAGATACAGGGCGAGTGGGCAATCAGCCCCAGCATTTT. Translated: CASRDTGRVGNQPQHF.

This clone was counted only a few times. The J gene is TRBJ1-2, the V gene TRBV5-1, with a possible D match to TRBD1 (6 bases). Trimming cost V 0 bases and J 4 bases, with 16 bases left between them. This CDR3 is 16 amino acids long. CDR1 SGHRS and CDR2 YFSETQ come from the germline V gene. The CDR3 region has the DNA TGCGCCAGCAGCTTGGAAGGGACACCTGAATTCTATGGCTACACCTTC. Translation: CASSLEGTPEFYGYTF. The full variable domain, completed using reference TRBV5-1 and TRBJ1-2, is KAGVTQTPRYLIKTRGQQVTLSCSPISGHRSVSWYQQTPGQGLQFLFEYFSETQRNKGNFPGRFSGRQFSNSRSEMNVSTLELGDSALYLCASSLEGTPEFYGYTFGSGTRLTVV.

The chain recombines TRBV5-1 with TRBJ2-1; possibly TRBD2 for D (6 bases). Germline CDR1 is SGHRS and CDR2 is YFSETQ. Between the trimmed V and J ends, which lost 1 base and 2 bases, there was a span of 10 bases. This CDR3 contains 15 residues. Here the CDR3 DNA reads TGCGCCAGCAGCTTGAGACTAGACCCCTACAATGAGCAGTTCTTC. Translated: CASSLRLDPYNEQFF.

V gene TRBV2 combines with J gene TRBJ1-2, with D perhaps TRBD1 (5 bases). Per germline, CDR1 SNHLY and CDR2 FYNNEI. CDR3 length: 12 residues. V was clipped by 8 bases and J by 4 bases, with 11 bases between them. The CDR3 sequence is CASLGGTYGYTF. CDR3 sequence (DNA): TGTGCCAGCTTGGGGGGTACCTATGGCTACACCTTC.

In its sample, this clone was seen once. This sequence joins TRBV14 and TRBJ1-4; 7 bases match TRBD1. This CDR3 is built from 15 residues. After removal of 3 bases from V and 12 bases from J, the junction contained 13 bases not matched to a gene. From germline, CDR1 is SGHDN and CDR2 FVKESK. This CDR3 is CASSHMGQLSSELFF. CDR3 nucleotide sequence: TGTGCCAGCAGCCATATGGGACAGCTGAGTTCTGAACTGTTTTTT.

The gene calls are TRBV11-2 and TRBJ2-1; TRBD1 matches 7 bases. V lost 5 bases and J lost 12; bases outside the gene matches: 10. The CDR3 runs to 13 residues. Germline CDR1 SGHAT, CDR2 FQNNGV. The CDR3 spells CASSIATGSSQFF. The CDR3 DNA reads as TGTGCCAGCAGCATAGCGACAGGGTCGTCGCAGTTCTTC.

V and J are TRBV16 and TRBJ1-2, with no clear D. Germline loops: CDR1 KGHSY, CDR2 FQNENV. The V end lost 3 bases, the J end lost 0 bases, and 14 bases lay between the germline ends. The CDR3 is made up of 16 amino acids. CDR3 region: CASSHFAGYSNYGYTF. CDR3 nucleotide sequence: TGTGCCAGCAGCCATTTTGCGGGCTACTCTAACTATGGCTACACCTTC.

This clone occurred once. V is TRBV27 and J is TRBJ2-1; 7 bases match TRBD2. J lost 2 bases, V lost 8 bases, and 6 bases had no gene match. CDR1 and CDR2 from the germline V gene are MNHEY and SMNVEV (reference sequence). The CDR3 spans 14 residues. The CDR3 loop reads CASARGGAYNEQFF. The CDR3 DNA is TGTGCCAGCGCTCGCGGGGGAGCCTACAATGAGCAGTTCTTC.